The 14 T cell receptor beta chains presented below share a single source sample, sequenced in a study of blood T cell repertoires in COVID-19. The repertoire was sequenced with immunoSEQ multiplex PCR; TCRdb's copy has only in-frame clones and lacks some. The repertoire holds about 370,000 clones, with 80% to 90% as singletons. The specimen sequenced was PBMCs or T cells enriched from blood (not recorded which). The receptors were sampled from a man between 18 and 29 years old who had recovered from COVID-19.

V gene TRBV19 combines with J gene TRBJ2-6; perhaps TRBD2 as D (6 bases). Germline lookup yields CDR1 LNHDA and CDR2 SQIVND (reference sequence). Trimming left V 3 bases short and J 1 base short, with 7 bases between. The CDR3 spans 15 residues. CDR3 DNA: TGTGCCAGTAGTATGCGGGGTTCTGGGGCCAACGTCCTGACTTTC. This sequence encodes CASSMRGSGANVLTF.

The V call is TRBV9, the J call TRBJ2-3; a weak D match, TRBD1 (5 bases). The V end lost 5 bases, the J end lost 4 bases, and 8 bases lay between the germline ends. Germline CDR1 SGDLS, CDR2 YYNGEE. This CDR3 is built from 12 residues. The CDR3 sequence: CASSGRADTQYF. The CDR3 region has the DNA TGTGCCAGCAGTGGCAGGGCAGATACGCAGTATTTT.

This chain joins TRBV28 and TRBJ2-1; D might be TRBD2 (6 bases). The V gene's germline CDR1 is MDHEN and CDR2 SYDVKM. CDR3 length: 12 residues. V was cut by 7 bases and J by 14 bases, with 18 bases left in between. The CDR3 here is CASTTVSGLKFF. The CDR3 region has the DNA TGTGCCAGCACCACCGTCTCCGGACTAAAGTTCTTC.

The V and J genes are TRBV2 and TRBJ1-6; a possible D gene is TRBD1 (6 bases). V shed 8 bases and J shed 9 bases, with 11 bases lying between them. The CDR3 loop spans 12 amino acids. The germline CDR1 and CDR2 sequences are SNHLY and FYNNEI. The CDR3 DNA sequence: TGTGCCAGCGACAGGCCGTCTTCACCCCTCCACTTT. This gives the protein CASDRPSSPLHF. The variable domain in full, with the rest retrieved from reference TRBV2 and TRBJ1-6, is EPEVTQTPSHQVTQMGQEVILRCVPISNHLYFYWYRQILGQKVEFLVSFYNNEISEKSEIFDDQFSVERPDGSNFTLKIRSTKLEDSAMYFCASDRPSSPLHFGNGTRLTVT.

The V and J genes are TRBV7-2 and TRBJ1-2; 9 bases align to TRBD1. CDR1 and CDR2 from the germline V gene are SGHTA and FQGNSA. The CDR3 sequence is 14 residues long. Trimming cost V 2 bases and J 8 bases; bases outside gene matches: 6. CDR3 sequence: CASSLRDRETGYTF. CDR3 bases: TGTGCCAGCAGCTTAAGGGACAGGGAAACGGGCTACACCTTC. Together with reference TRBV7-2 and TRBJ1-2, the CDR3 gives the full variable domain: GAGVSQSPSNKVTEKGKDVELRCDPISGHTALYWYRQSLGQGLEFLIYFQGNSAPDKSGLPSDRFSAERTGGSVSTLTIQRTQQEDSAVYLCASSLRDRETGYTFGSGTRLTVV.

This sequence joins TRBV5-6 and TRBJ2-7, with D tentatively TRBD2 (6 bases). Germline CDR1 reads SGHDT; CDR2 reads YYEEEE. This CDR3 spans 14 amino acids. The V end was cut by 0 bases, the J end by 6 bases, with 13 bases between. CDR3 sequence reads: CASSLDQPGLEQYF. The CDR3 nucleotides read TGTGCCAGCAGCTTGGACCAGCCGGGACTCGAGCAGTACTTC. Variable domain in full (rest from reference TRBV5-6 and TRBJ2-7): DAGVTQSPTHLIKTRGQQVTLRCSPKSGHDTVSWYQQALGQGPQFIFQYYEEEERQRGNFPDRFSGHQFPNYSSELNVNALLLGDSALYLCASSLDQPGLEQYFGPGTRLTVT.

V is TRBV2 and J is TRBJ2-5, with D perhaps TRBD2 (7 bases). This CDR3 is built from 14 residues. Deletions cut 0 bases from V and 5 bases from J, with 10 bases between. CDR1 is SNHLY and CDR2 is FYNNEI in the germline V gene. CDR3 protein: CASSEAGGRETQYF. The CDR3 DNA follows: TGTGCCAGCAGTGAAGCCGGGGGGCGGGAGACCCAGTACTTC. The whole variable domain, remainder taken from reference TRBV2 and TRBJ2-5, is EPEVTQTPSHQVTQMGQEVILRCVPISNHLYFYWYRQILGQKVEFLVSFYNNEISEKSEIFDDQFSVERPDGSNFTLKIRSTKLEDSAMYFCASSEAGGRETQYFGPGTRLLVL.

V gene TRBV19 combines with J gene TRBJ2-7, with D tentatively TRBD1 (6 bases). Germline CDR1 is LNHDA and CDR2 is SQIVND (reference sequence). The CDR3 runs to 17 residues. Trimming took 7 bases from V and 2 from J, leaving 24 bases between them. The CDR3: CASIHRDTPTNTYEQYF. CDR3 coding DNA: TGTGCCAGTATACACCGGGACACCCCTACCAACACCTACGAGCAGTACTTC.

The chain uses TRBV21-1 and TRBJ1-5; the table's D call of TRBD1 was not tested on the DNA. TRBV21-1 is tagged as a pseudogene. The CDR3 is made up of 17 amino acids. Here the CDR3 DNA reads TGTGCCAGCAGCAAAGGACAGGGGGCTGGGGGCAATCAGCCCCAGCATTTT. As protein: CASSKGQGAGGNQPQHF.

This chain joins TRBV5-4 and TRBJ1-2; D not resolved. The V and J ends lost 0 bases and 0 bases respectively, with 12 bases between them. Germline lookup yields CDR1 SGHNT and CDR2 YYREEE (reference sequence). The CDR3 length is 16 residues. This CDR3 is CASSLAWATTNYGYTF. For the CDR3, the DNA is TGTGCCAGCAGCTTGGCGTGGGCCACGACTAACTATGGCTACACCTTC.

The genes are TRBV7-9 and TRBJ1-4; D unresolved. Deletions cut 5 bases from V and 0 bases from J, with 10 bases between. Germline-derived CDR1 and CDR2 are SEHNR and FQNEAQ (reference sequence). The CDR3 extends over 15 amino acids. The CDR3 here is CASSPSGATNEKLFF. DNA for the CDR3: TGTGCCAGCAGCCCAAGCGGGGCAACTAATGAAAAACTGTTTTTT.

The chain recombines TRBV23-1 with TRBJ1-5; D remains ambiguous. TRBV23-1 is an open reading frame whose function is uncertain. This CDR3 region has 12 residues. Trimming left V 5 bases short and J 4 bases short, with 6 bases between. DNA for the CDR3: TGCGCCAGCAGTGGCGGGAATCAGCCCCAGCATTTT. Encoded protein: CASSGGNQPQHF.

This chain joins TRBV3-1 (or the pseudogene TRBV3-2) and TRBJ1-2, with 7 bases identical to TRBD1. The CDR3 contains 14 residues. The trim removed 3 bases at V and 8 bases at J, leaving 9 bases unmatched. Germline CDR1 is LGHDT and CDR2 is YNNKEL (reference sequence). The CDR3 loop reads CASSHGGTAKGYTF. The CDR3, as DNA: TGTGCCAGCAGCCATGGGGGGACAGCAAAGGGCTACACCTTC.

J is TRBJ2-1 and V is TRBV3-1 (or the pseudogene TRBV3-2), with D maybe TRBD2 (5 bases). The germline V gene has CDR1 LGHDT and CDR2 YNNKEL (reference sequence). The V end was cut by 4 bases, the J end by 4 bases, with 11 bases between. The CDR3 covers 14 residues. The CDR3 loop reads CASSLVSGYNEQFF. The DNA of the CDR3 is TGTGCCAGCAGCCTTGTGAGCGGTTACAATGAGCAGTTCTTC.